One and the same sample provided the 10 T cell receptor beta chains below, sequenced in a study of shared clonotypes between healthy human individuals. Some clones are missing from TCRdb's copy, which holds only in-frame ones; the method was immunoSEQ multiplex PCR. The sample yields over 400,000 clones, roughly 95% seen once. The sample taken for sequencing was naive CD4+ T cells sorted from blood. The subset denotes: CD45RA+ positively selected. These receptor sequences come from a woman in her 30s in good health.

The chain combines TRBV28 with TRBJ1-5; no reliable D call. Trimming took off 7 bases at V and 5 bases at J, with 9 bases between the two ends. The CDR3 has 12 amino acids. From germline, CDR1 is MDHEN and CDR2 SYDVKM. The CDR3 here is CASTQSHQPQHF. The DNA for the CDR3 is TGTGCCAGCACTCAGAGCCATCAGCCCCAGCATTTT.

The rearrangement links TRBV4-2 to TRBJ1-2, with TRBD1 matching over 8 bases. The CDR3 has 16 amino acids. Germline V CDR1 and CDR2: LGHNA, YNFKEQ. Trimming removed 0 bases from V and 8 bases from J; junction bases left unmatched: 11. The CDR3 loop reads CASSQEYRPGTGGYTF. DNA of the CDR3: TGTGCCAGCAGCCAAGAATATCGTCCAGGGACAGGCGGCTACACCTTC.

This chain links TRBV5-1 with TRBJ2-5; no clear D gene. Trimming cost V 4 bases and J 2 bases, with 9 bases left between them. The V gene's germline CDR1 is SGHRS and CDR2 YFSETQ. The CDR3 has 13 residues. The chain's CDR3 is CASSGQAQETQYF. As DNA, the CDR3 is TGCGCCAGCAGCGGGCAGGCACAAGAGACCCAGTACTTC.

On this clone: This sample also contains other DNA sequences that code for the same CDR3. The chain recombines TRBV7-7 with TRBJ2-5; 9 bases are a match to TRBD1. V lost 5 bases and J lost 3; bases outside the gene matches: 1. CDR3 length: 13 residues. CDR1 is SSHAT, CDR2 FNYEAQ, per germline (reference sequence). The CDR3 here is CASSRDREETQYF. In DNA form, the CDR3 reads TGTGCCAGCAGCCGGGACAGGGAAGAGACCCAGTACTTC.

The CDR3 sequence: CSVTDKFYEQYF. CDR3 nucleotides: TGCAGCGTCACGGACAAATTCTACGAGCAGTACTTC. The rearrangement uses TRBV29-1 and TRBJ2-5, with a possible D match to TRBD1 (5 bases). The end of the DNA fits TRBJ2-7 better, so the J call may be wrong. The CDR3 length is 12 residues. Looked up from germline, CDR1 is SQVTM and CDR2 is ANQGSEA.

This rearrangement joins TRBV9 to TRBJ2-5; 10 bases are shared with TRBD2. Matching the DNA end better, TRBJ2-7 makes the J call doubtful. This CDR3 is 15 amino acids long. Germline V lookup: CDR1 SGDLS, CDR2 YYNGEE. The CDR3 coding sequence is TGTGCCAGCAGCGCTAGCGGGAGCGGTGCCTACGAGCAGTACTTC. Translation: CASSASGSGAYEQYF.

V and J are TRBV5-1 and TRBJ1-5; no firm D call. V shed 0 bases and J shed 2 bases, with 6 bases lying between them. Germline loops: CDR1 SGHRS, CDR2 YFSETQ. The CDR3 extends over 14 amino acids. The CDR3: CASSLVEGNQPQHF. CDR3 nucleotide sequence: TGCGCCAGCAGCTTGGTAGAGGGCAATCAGCCCCAGCATTTT.

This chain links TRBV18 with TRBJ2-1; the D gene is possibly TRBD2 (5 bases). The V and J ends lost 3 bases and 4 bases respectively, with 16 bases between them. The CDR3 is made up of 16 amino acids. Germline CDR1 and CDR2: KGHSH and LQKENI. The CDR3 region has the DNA TGTGCCAGCTCACCCAGGCGGAGGCGGCCGTACAATGAGCAGTTCTTC. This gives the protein CASSPRRRRPYNEQFF.

CDR3 nucleotides: TGTGCCAGCAGCTTGTGGGAGCGGGAGTATGAGCAGTTCTTC. Protein: CASSLWEREYEQFF. The V call is TRBV5-4, the J call TRBJ2-1; 8 nucleotides agree with TRBD2. V trimming: 1 base; J trimming: 8 bases; junction bases outside the gene matches: 5. CDR3 size: 14 residues. CDR1 and CDR2 from the germline V gene are SGHNT and YYREEE (reference sequence).

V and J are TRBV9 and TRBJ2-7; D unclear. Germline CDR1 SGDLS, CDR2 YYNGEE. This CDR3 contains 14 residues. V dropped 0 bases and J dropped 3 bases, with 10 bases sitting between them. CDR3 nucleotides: TGTGCCAGCAGCGTAGCTCTCGGAATCTACGAGCAGTACTTC. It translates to CASSVALGIYEQYF.